The clone carrying this T cell receptor (beta chain) was counted only a few times. As the sequencing template, cDNA was produced by extracting RNA and reverse transcribing it. Profiled with immunoSEQ multiplex PCR; TCRdb holds only in-frame clones, not every one. This sample yields 150,000 to 160,000 clones, of which 45% to 55% are seen a single time; around 19% belongs to the top ten. The sample comes from a study of CD8+ T cells in alopecia areata. The CDR3 contains 15 residues. The V gene lost 3 bases and the J gene lost 2 bases, with 14 bases spanning the gap. CDR1 SGHNT and CDR2 YYREEE come from the germline V gene (reference sequence).

This receptor was obtained from a human donor with alopecia areata. This chain joins TRBV5-4 and TRBJ1-1; D unresolved. The sample here was CD8+ T cells sorted from blood, taken at week 0. In DNA, the CDR3 is TGTGCCAGCAGCTCTCTAGGACCTTCAAACACTGAAGCTTTCTTT. As protein: CASSSLGPSNTEAFF.